This entry lists 21 T cell receptor beta chains sequenced from one sample in a study of blood T cell repertoires in COVID-19. Sequencing was performed with immunoSEQ multiplex PCR; in TCRdb, only in-frame clones are kept and a portion is missing. The sample lists about 400,000 clones, less than 90% occurring once. Sequences were obtained from PBMCs or T cells enriched from blood (not recorded which). The origin of the receptors is a woman aged 25 to 39 who had recovered from COVID-19.

The chain's CDR3 is CASSHRGFLYGYTF. The CDR3 DNA reads as TGTGCCAGCAGTCACAGGGGGTTCCTCTATGGCTACACCTTC. The chain is built from TRBV6-5 and TRBJ1-2; 8 positions agree with TRBD1. The V gene's germline CDR1 is MNHEY and CDR2 SVGAGI. V lost 5 bases, J lost 4 bases, and 6 bases stayed unmatched. CDR3 length: 14 residues.

This rearrangement joins TRBV7-9 to TRBJ1-1; D gene uncertain. Germline lookup yields CDR1 SEHNR and CDR2 FQNEAQ (reference sequence). V was trimmed by 1 base and J by 0 bases, leaving 9 bases between them. The CDR3 sequence is 15 residues long. The DNA of the CDR3 is TGTGCCAGCAGCTTAGTTGGGCTCATGAACACTGAAGCTTTCTTT. It specifies CASSLVGLMNTEAFF.

The chain uses TRBV27 and TRBJ2-1; D gene ambiguous. The CDR3 loop spans 13 amino acids. The germline V gene encodes CDR1 MNHEY and CDR2 SMNVEV (reference sequence). The V end was cut by 5 bases, the J end by 1 base, with 6 bases between. The CDR3 here is CASSPRSYNEQFF. CDR3 DNA sequence: TGTGCCAGCAGTCCTCGGTCCTACAATGAGCAGTTCTTC.

The V gene is TRBV11-2, the J gene TRBJ2-7; a possible D gene is TRBD1 (8 bases). Trimming took 0 bases from V and 2 from J, leaving 14 bases between them. This CDR3 has 16 amino acids. Germline V CDR1 and CDR2: SGHAT, FQNNGV. CDR3: CASSLERTGRAYEQYF. The CDR3 DNA follows: TGTGCCAGCAGCTTAGAAAGGACAGGGAGGGCCTACGAGCAGTACTTC.

This clone was seen a handful of times. The chain joins TRBV5-1 to TRBJ1-5, with TRBD1 identical over 7 bases. In germline, CDR1 is SGHRS, CDR2 YFSETQ. J was trimmed by 5 bases and V by 0 bases; bases with no gene match: 5. The CDR3 has 15 amino acids. The CDR3 protein is CASSLGGGPDQPQHF. The CDR3, as DNA: TGCGCCAGCAGCTTGGGAGGGGGCCCCGATCAGCCCCAGCATTTT.

V is TRBV27 and J is TRBJ1-1, with 7 bases identical to TRBD1. V was clipped by 4 bases and J by 0 bases; unmatched bases: 5. The CDR3 sequence is 15 residues long. Germline V gene lookup returns CDR1 MNHEY and CDR2 SMNVEV (reference sequence). The CDR3 nucleotides are TGTGCCAGCAGTTCCCCAACAGGGGTGAACACTGAAGCTTTCTTT. This translates into CASSSPTGVNTEAFF.

The chain is built from TRBV5-5 and TRBJ1-5; maybe TRBD1 (5 bases). This CDR3 contains 15 residues. V was cut by 0 bases and J by 5 bases, with 12 bases left in between. Germline V lookup: CDR1 SGHKS, CDR2 YYEKEE (reference sequence). Here the CDR3 reads CASSLDWGGDQPQHF. The CDR3 nucleotides read TGTGCCAGCAGCTTGGATTGGGGAGGGGATCAGCCCCAGCATTTT.

V is TRBV28 and J is TRBJ1-1, with TRBD1 as a possible D gene (6 bases). Germline CDR1 is MDHEN and CDR2 is SYDVKM. V lost 7 bases and J 1 base, leaving 19 bases between the germline ends. This CDR3 region has 16 residues. The DNA of the CDR3 is TGTGCCAGCATATGGACAGCACCCCAGACGAACACTGAAGCTTTCTTT. Protein sequence: CASIWTAPQTNTEAFF.

The chain uses TRBV10-1 and TRBJ2-7, with TRBD2 as a possible D gene (5 bases). The germline V and J ends were trimmed by 3 bases and 6 bases, with 12 bases remaining between them. This CDR3 is built from 13 residues. Per the germline V gene, CDR1 is WNHNN and CDR2 is SYGVQD (reference sequence). CDR3 protein: CASSESQRAEQYF. CDR3 nucleotides: TGCGCCAGCAGTGAATCTCAGAGGGCCGAGCAGTACTTC.

This clone appeared a few times. The rearrangement joins TRBV3-1 (or the pseudogene TRBV3-2) to TRBJ1-2; the D is unclear. V lost 2 bases and J 8 bases, leaving 18 bases between the germline ends. The CDR3 totals 15 residues. Germline lookup yields CDR1 LGHDT and CDR2 YNNKEL (reference sequence). Here the CDR3 reads CASSQTVQVGAGYTF. The CDR3 DNA reads as TGTGCCAGCAGCCAAACAGTTCAAGTGGGCGCGGGCTACACCTTC.

The J gene is TRBJ2-7, the V gene TRBV6-5; tentative D call: TRBD1 (6 bases). This CDR3 comprises 14 residues. Germline V gene lookup returns CDR1 MNHEY and CDR2 SVGAGI. Trimming pared 2 bases from V and 2 bases from J, leaving 10 bases between. CDR3 DNA sequence: TGTGCCAGCAGTTACGGACAGATCACCTACGAGCAGTACTTC. It translates to CASSYGQITYEQYF.

This clone was picked up a small number of times. The V and J genes are TRBV5-4 and TRBJ2-3, with D maybe TRBD2 (6 bases). CDR3 size: 16 residues. The germline V and J ends were trimmed by 1 base and 0 bases, with 12 bases remaining between them. Germline CDR1 SGHNT, CDR2 YYREEE (reference sequence). Here the CDR3 reads CASSLRRGVSTDTQYF. In nucleotides, the CDR3 is TGTGCCAGCAGCTTGAGGAGGGGCGTTAGCACAGATACGCAGTATTTT.

V usage is TRBV5-1 and J usage is TRBJ2-6; weak D call: TRBD2 (5 bases). In germline, CDR1 is SGHRS, CDR2 YFSETQ. This CDR3 contains 15 residues. V was shortened by 1 base and J by 2 bases, with 7 bases between the two germline ends. The CDR3 reads CASSLRGPGANVLTF. CDR3 DNA sequence: TGCGCCAGCAGCTTGCGAGGGCCTGGGGCCAACGTCCTGACTTTC.

This clone was seen a handful of times. This chain uses TRBV2 with TRBJ2-3; TRBD2 agrees at 10 bases. V shed 4 bases, J shed 5 bases, and the junction held 6 bases outside the gene matches. In germline, CDR1 is SNHLY, CDR2 FYNNEI. The CDR3 extends over 15 amino acids. The CDR3 reads CASSGSGGGRDTQYF. CDR3 DNA sequence: TGTGCCAGCAGTGGAAGCGGGGGGGGTAGAGATACGCAGTATTTT.

A note on this clone: This sample also contains other DNA sequences that code for the same CDR3. J is TRBJ2-7 and V is TRBV28; D is unclear. This CDR3 has 11 residues. Germline CDR1 and CDR2: MDHEN and SYDVKM. With 6 bases removed from V and 3 bases from J, the gap between germline ends came to 6 bases. The CDR3 protein is CASSTYYEQYF. The DNA of the CDR3 is TGTGCCAGCAGCACCTACTACGAGCAGTACTTC.

The J gene is TRBJ1-1, the V gene TRBV2; D may be TRBD1 (5 bases). Trimming took off 2 bases at V and 9 bases at J, with 7 bases between the two ends. CDR3 length equals 11 residues. The germline V gene encodes CDR1 SNHLY and CDR2 FYNNEI. The CDR3 spells CASSEYRKAFF. CDR3 nucleotides: TGTGCCAGCAGTGAATACAGGAAAGCTTTCTTT. Looking up the rest from reference TRBV2 and TRBJ1-1 gives the full variable domain: EPEVTQTPSHQVTQMGQEVILRCVPISNHLYFYWYRQILGQKVEFLVSFYNNEISEKSEIFDDQFSVERPDGSNFTLKIRSTKLEDSAMYFCASSEYRKAFFGQGTRLTVV.

The chain uses TRBV7-2 and TRBJ2-7; 9 positions match TRBD2. The V gene's germline CDR1 is SGHTA and CDR2 FQGNSA. This CDR3 spans 14 amino acids. V was pared by 4 bases and J by 7 bases, with 8 bases of the junction left unmatched. CDR3 sequence (DNA): TGTGCCAGCAGCTCCTATAGCGGGAGACTTGAGCAGTACTTC. It is translated as CASSSYSGRLEQYF.

The chain is built from TRBV28 and TRBJ1-5, with 7 bases lining up with TRBD1. Trimming at V came to 4 bases and at J to 5 bases, leaving 2 bases not matched to a gene. The CDR3 is made up of 13 amino acids. Germline CDR1 reads MDHEN; CDR2 reads SYDVKM. The CDR3 sequence: CASSSGGDQPQHF. The CDR3 DNA follows: TGTGCCAGCAGTTCAGGGGGTGATCAGCCCCAGCATTTT.

The J gene is TRBJ2-7, the V gene TRBV15; perhaps TRBD2 as D (6 bases). CDR3 length equals 13 residues. Germline V gene lookup returns CDR1 LNHNV and CDR2 YYDKDF (reference sequence). V lost 0 bases, J lost 7 bases, and 10 bases lay in between. In DNA, the CDR3 is TGTGCCACCAGCAGAGATCTTGGGGGGGAGCAGTACTTC. Its protein product is CATSRDLGGEQYF.

This chain links TRBV11-3 with TRBJ2-1, with D maybe TRBD2 (6 bases). The ends were cut back, 8 bases at V and 8 bases at J, with 22 bases in the middle. This CDR3 comprises 15 residues. CDR1 and CDR2 from the germline V gene are SGHNT and YENEEA. The chain's CDR3 is CASVASRELGDEQFF. For the CDR3, the DNA is TGTGCCAGCGTAGCCTCGCGGGAACTCGGGGATGAGCAGTTCTTC.

This clone has only a few counts. This rearrangement joins TRBV19 to TRBJ2-1; 11 bases match TRBD2. Trimming at V came to 3 bases and at J to 2 bases, leaving 6 bases not matched to a gene. The germline V gene encodes CDR1 LNHDA and CDR2 SQIVND (reference sequence). The CDR3 is 17 amino acids. CDR3 protein: CASSIVASGGPYNEQFF. The CDR3 nucleotides read TGTGCCAGTAGTATTGTGGCTAGCGGGGGGCCCTACAATGAGCAGTTCTTC.